This T cell receptor beta chain emerged from a study of cytomegalovirus exposure and HLA in healthy donors. Each of the donors was a healthy bone marrow donor. Regarding the study as a whole: In an earlier analysis, about 87% or about 30%: the productive usage of most TCR beta V segments.

The CDR3 is made up of 13 amino acids. Germline V gene sequence: CDR1 SGHDN, CDR2 FVKESK. Trimming pared 4 bases from V and 4 bases from J, leaving 10 bases between. 13 Jbeta primers and 60 Vbeta primers were used for the PCR. Libraries were prepared by immunoSEQ multiplex PCR; TCRdb keeps only in-frame clonotypes and omits some of them. The table has 200,000 to 300,000 clones, more than 70% seen once. Of note for this clone: The antigen is not known.

The chain recombines TRBV14 with TRBJ1-1, with D hard to call. The sequencing input was PBMCs. The receptor was isolated from a boy aged 10-17 years in good health and CMV-seronegative. The CDR3 nucleotides are TGTGCCAGCAGCCGTTTTTCCTCCACTGAAGCTTTCTTT. This codes for CASSRFSSTEAFF. The complete variable domain, with remaining parts taken from reference TRBV14 and TRBJ1-1, reads EAGVTQFPSHSVIEKGQTVTLRCDPISGHDNLYWYRRVMGKEIKFLLHFVKESKQDESGMPNNRFLAERTGGTYSTLKVQPAELEDSGVYFCASSRFSSTEAFFGQGTRLTVV.